The entry that follows covers one TCR beta chain sequence. As yet, its antigen is unknown. This specimen comes from a study of cytomegalovirus exposure and HLA in healthy donors. Whole-study findings and limits: Across HLA loci, a later analysis found differing TCR association rates, with DRB1 most and HLA-C fewest.

The germline V and J ends were trimmed by 3 bases and 3 bases, with 9 bases remaining between them. Looked up from germline, CDR1 is SGHAT and CDR2 is FQNNGV. CDR3 length: 13 amino acids. Primers included in the PCR were 60 Vbeta and 13 Jbeta primers. TCRdb keeps only in-frame clones here, not all; method: immunoSEQ multiplex PCR. The data show about 160,000 clones, 78% seen once. This sequence originates from a woman aged 40 to 49 in good health and CMV-seronegative. Sequencing was done on a sample of PBMCs. This chain joins TRBV11-2 and TRBJ2-7, with D possibly TRBD1 on 5 matching bases. CDR3 in amino acids: CASSFQGIYEQYF. CDR3 in DNA: TGTGCCAGCAGCTTCCAGGGTATCTACGAGCAGTACTTC.